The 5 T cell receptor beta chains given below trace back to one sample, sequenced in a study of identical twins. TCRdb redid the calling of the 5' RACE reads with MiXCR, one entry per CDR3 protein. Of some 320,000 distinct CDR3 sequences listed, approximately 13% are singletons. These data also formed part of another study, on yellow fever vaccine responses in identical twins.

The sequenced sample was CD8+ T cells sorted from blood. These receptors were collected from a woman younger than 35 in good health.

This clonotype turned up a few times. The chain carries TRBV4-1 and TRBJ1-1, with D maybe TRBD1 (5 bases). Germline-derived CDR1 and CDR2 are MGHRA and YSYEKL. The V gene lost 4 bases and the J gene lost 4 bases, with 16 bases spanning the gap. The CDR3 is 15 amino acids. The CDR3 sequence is CASSLSGVGGTEAFF. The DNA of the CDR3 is TGCGCCAGCAGCCTAAGTGGGGTGGGGGGCACTGAAGCTTTCTTT.

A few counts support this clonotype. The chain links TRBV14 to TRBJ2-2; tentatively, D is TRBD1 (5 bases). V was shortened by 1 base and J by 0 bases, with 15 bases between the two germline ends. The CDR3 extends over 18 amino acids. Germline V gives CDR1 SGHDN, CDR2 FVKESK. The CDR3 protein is CASSQVIETDPNTGELFF. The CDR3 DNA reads TGTGCCAGCAGCCAAGTAATTGAGACAGACCCGAACACCGGGGAGCTGTTTTTT.

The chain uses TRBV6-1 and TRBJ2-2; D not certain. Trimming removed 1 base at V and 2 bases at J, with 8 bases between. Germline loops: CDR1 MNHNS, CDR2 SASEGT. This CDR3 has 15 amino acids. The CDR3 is CASSEVGLNTGELFF. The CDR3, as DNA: TGTGCCAGCAGTGAAGTGGGATTAAACACCGGGGAGCTGTTTTTT.

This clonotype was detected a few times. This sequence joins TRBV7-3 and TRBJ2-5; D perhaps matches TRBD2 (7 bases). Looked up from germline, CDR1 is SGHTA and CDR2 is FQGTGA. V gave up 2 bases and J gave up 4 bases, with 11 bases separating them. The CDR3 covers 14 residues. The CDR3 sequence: CASSLYGGRETQYF. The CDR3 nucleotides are TGTGCCAGCAGCTTATACGGGGGGCGAGAGACCCAGTACTTC.

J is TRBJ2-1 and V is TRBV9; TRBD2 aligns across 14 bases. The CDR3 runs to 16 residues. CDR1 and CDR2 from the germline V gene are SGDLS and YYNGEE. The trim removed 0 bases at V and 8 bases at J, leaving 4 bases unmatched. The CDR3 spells CASSVEGLAGVDEQFF. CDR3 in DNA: TGTGCCAGCAGCGTAGAGGGACTAGCGGGAGTAGATGAGCAGTTCTTC.